The next 3 T cell receptor beta chains were all read from a single sample in a study of early T cells in non-severe SARS-CoV-2 infection (dated by TCRdb to the early 2020s). The library was prepared using 5' RACE. TCRdb records NextSeq 500 as the sequencer. In TCRdb, the public reads were trimmed at Q25 with fastp and aligned with MiXCR, with productive beta chains retained. CDR3 protein duplicates are merged, each entry listing the most common genes and DNA. Within this sample are approximately 70,000 distinct CDR3 sequences, with 12% of them counted one time only. The ten biggest clones cover approximately 6.4% of the sample. What was sequenced was whole blood. All receptors derive from an adult who was a healthcare worker with PCR-confirmed SARS-CoV-2 infection or an uninfected control (not recorded which).

This chain links TRBV5-1 with TRBJ2-4; 7 positions agree with TRBD1. The trim removed 4 bases at V and 5 bases at J, leaving 9 bases unmatched. CDR1 and CDR2 from the germline V gene are SGHRS and YFSETQ. The CDR3 has 15 residues. This CDR3 is CASSRATGAENIQYF. Here the CDR3 DNA reads TGCGCCAGCAGCCGGGCTACAGGGGCAGAAAACATTCAGTACTTC.

This clonotype was counted a few times. V is TRBV24-1 and J is TRBJ2-1, with TRBD1 identical over 10 bases. V dropped 4 bases and J dropped 6; count of bases not matched to a gene: 8. In germline, CDR1 is KGHDR, CDR2 SFDVKD. This CDR3 has 16 amino acids. The DNA for the CDR3 is TGTGCCACCAGTGACCGACAGGGGGCGACCCTCAATGAGCAGTTCTTC. Protein product: CATSDRQGATLNEQFF.

At least ten counts were recorded for this clonotype. The V and J genes are TRBV5-4 and TRBJ2-5, with unresolved D. Germline-derived CDR1 and CDR2 are SGHNT and YYREEE (reference sequence). The CDR3 is 16 residues long. V was trimmed by 0 bases and J by 2 bases, leaving 14 bases between them. For the CDR3, the DNA is TGTGCCAGCAGCTTGGTCAGTCAATTAAGTCAAGAGACCCAGTACTTC. Amino acids: CASSLVSQLSQETQYF. Filled out from reference TRBV5-4 and TRBJ2-5, the complete variable domain reads ETGVTQSPTHLIKTRGQQVTLRCSSQSGHNTVSWYQQALGQGPQFIFQYYREEENGRGNFPPRFSGLQFPNYSSELNVNALELDDSALYLCASSLVSQLSQETQYFGPGTRLLVL.